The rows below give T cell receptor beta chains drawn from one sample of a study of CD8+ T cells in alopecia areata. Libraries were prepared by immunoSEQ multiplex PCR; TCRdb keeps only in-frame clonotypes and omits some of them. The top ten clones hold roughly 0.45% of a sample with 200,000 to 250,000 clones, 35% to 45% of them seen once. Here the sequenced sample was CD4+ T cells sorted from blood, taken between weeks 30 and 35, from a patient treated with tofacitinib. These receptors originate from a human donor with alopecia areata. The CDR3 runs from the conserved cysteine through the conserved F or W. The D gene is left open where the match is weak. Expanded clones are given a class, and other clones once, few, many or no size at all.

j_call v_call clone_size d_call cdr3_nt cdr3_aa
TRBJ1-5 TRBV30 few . TGTGCCTGGAGTGAGACCCTCAATCAGCCCCAGCATTTT CAWSETLNQPQHF
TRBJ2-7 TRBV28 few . TGTGCCAGCAGTAACCCTCACAGGGTAGGGGAGCAGTACTTC CASSNPHRVGEQYF
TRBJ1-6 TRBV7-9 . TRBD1 TGTGCCAGCAGCTTAGGCAGGACAGGGGGATCACCCCTCCACTTT CASSLGRTGGSPLHF
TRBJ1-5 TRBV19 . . TGTGCCAGTACTGGTGGACTCCGGGACGGGCATCAGCCCCAGCATTTT CASTGGLRDGHQPQHF
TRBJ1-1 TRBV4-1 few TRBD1 TGCGCCAGCAGCCCCCGGGACAGATCCATGAACACTGAAGCTTTCTTT CASSPRDRSMNTEAFF
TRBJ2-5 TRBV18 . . TGTGCCAGCTCACCTAACTTACGAGAGACCCAGTACTTC CASSPNLRETQYF
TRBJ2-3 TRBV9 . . TGTGCCAGCAGCGCTCACAGTCAGTCCCTCACAGATACGCAGTATTTT CASSAHSQSLTDTQYF
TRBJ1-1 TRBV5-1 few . TGCGCCAGCAGCTTGGTATGGTTTAGGGAGACTGAAGCTTTCTTT CASSLVWFRETEAFF
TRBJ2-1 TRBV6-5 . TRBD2 TGTGCCAGCAGTTACGGCTGGCGGGGGGGCCTCGATGAGCAGTTCTTC CASSYGWRGGLDEQFF
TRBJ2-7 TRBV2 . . TGTGCCAGCAGTGAAGTCTTCTACGAGCAGTACTTC CASSEVFYEQYF
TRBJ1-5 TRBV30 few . TGTGCCTGGAGTGATTGGACAGTCAGGAATCAGCCCCAGCATTTT CAWSDWTVRNQPQHF
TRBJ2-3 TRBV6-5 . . TGTGCCAGCAGTTACTCCCCCCCGGGAGCTACGCAGTATTTT CASSYSPPGATQYF
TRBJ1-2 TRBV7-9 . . TGTGCCAGCAGCTCAAGACAGAAGATTAACTATGGCTACACCTTC CASSSRQKINYGYTF
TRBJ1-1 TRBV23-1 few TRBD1 TGCGCCAGCAGTCAAGAGGACAGGGGTTGGTGGACTGAAGCTTTCTTT CASSQEDRGWWTEAFF
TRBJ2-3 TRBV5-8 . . TGTGCCAGCATATGGAGCACAGATACGCAGTATTTT CASIWSTDTQYF
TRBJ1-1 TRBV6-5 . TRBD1 TGTGCCAGCAGTCCCTGGACAGGGAACACTGAAGCTTTCTTT CASSPWTGNTEAFF
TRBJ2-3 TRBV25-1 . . TGTGCCAGCAGGGGACACGGAGGGGAGAATACGCAGTATTTT CASRGHGGENTQYF
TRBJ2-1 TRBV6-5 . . TGTGCCAGCAGTTCCCTGGGCGGAAACCTTGAGCAGTTCTTC CASSSLGGNLEQFF
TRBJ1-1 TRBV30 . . TGTGCCTGGAGTGTACGTCCCCCTTCGGCGGGGACTGAAGCTTTCTTT CAWSVRPPSAGTEAFF
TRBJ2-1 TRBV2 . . TGTGCCAGCAGGCAGCTAGCTGGGGCTGAGCAGTTCTTC CASRQLAGAEQFF
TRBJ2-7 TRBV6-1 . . TGTGCCAGCAGTGAGAGTTCTGCCGGACTGCCCTACGAGCAGTACTTC CASSESSAGLPYEQYF
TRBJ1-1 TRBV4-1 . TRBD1 TGCGCCAGCAGCCACAGTGGGACAGGGCTGAACACTGAAGCTTTCTTT CASSHSGTGLNTEAFF
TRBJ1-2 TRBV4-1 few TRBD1 TGCGCCAGCAGCCAAGTAAGGGACAGAAGTGGCTACACCTTC CASSQVRDRSGYTF
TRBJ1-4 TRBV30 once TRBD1 TGTGCCTGGAGACGACAGGGTACTGAAAAACTGTTTTTT CAWRRQGTEKLFF
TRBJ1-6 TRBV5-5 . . TGTGCCAGCAGCCCAAGCCGGGAGCCAAATTCACCCCTCCACTTT CASSPSREPNSPLHF
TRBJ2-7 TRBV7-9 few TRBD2 TGTGCCAGCAGCTTACAAGCGGGAGCAGGCGAGCAGTACTTC CASSLQAGAGEQYF
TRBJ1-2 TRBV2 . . TGTGCCAGCTCCGCGGGGGGCTATGGCTACACCTTC CASSAGGYGYTF
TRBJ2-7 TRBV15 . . TGTGCCACCAGCAAAAGCTGGGATACCTACGAGCAGTACTTC CATSKSWDTYEQYF
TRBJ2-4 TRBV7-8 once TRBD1 TGTGCCAGCAGCTCCACCCCGAATACAGGGGGCATTCAGTACTTC CASSSTPNTGGIQYF
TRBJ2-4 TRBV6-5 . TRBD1 TGTGCCAGCAGTTTTTCCTGGACAGGGGAAAACATTCAGTACTTC CASSFSWTGENIQYF
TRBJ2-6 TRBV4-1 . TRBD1 TGCGCCAGCAGCCCGGGACAGGGTCCAAGCTCTGGGGCCAACGTCCTGACTTTC CASSPGQGPSSGANVLTF
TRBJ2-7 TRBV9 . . TGTGCCAGCAGCGTAAGGTACGAGCAGTACTTC CASSVRYEQYF
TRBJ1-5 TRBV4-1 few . TGCGCCAGCAGCCCCGGGACTCCCGTTAGCAATCAGCCCCAGCATTTT CASSPGTPVSNQPQHF
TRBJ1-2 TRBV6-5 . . TGTGCCAGCAGTTACGGGGGACCCTATGGCTACACCTTC CASSYGGPYGYTF
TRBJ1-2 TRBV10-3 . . TGTGCCATCAGTCCCGTAGAGAGTTTAAAAGTTGAGGCTAACTATGGCTACACCTTC CAISPVESLKVEANYGYTF
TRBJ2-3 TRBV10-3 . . TGTGCCATGATGGACCCGACGGGCACAGATACGCAGTATTTT CAMMDPTGTDTQYF
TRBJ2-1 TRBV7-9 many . TGTGCCAGCAGCCTTAGTGACCGTGAGCAGTTCTTC CASSLSDREQFF
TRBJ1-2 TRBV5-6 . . TGTGCCAGCAGATACGGACGGGGAGGCTACACCTTC CASRYGRGGYTF
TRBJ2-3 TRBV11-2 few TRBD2 TGTGCCAGCAGCTCCCACGTCGCGGGGGGCACAGATACGCAGTATTTT CASSSHVAGGTDTQYF
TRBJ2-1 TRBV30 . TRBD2 TGTGCCTGGAGGAGACTAGCGGGCAATGAGCAGTTCTTC CAWRRLAGNEQFF